This T cell receptor beta chain was sequenced in a study of shared T cell receptors in the human thymus. There are 19 residues in the CDR3. Germline V gene data show CDR1 as SEHNR and CDR2 as FQNEAQ (reference sequence). The V segment lost 5 bases and the J segment 4 bases; nucleotides outside the gene matches: 19. Sequencing was performed with immunoSEQ multiplex PCR; in TCRdb, only in-frame clones are kept and a portion is missing. Of about 500,000 clones detected, approximately 80% appear once; the ten largest clones hold less than 0.015%. A further study also used this sample, focusing on human thymus T cells. From that report: Corrective surgery for congenital heart defects was being performed on the healthy Finnish infants who were the donors. Thymic and blood repertoires appeared to show biased V and J gene usage.

The chain combines TRBV7-9 with TRBJ2-1; the match to TRBD2 covers 8 bases. The sequencing input was thymocytes. The TCR was taken from a boy younger than two with a congenital heart defect. This CDR3 is CASSPGASGPAPGYNEQFF. In DNA form, the CDR3 reads TGTGCCAGCAGCCCGGGGGCTAGCGGGCCCGCCCCGGGGTACAATGAGCAGTTCTTC.